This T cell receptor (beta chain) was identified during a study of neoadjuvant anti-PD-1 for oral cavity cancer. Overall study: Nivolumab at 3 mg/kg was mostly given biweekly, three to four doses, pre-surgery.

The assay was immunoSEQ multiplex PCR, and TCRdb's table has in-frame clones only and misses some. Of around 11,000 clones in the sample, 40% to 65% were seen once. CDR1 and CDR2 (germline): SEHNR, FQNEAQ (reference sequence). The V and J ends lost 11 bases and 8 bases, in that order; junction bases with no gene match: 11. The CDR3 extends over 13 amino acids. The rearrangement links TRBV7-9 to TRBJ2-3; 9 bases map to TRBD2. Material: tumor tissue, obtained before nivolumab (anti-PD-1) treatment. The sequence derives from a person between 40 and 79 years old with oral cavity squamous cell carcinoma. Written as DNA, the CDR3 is TGTGCCGTCATTACTAGCGGGTCTGGTACGCAGTATTTT. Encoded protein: CAVITSGSGTQYF.